This T cell receptor (beta chain) was captured in a study of T cell responses to AZD1222 COVID-19 vaccine. The CDR3 sequence is 15 residues long. The germline V and J ends were trimmed by 2 bases and 4 bases, with 15 bases remaining between them. CDR1 is MNHEY and CDR2 is SVGEGT in the germline V gene. Study-level points and caveats: Reportedly, nearly half the spike-specific TCRs target unmutated variant regions. Clonal diversity was possibly underestimated, and white British individuals and females predominated among donors. Sampling that yielded the repertoires occurred only after the peak T cell response.

A note on this clone: The antigen remains undetermined.

TCRdb keeps only in-frame clones here, not all; method: immunoSEQ multiplex PCR. Of 100,000 or so clones listed, around 80% are singletons. The material sequenced was peripheral blood, taken on day 0 of AZD1222 vaccination. This chain joins TRBV6-2 or TRBV6-3 and TRBJ2-7, with D maybe TRBD1 (6 bases). The sequence was obtained from an adult in good health. This CDR3 is CASSYNYRVPYEQYF. CDR3 sequence (DNA): TGTGCCAGCAGTTACAACTACAGGGTACCTTACGAGCAGTACTTC.